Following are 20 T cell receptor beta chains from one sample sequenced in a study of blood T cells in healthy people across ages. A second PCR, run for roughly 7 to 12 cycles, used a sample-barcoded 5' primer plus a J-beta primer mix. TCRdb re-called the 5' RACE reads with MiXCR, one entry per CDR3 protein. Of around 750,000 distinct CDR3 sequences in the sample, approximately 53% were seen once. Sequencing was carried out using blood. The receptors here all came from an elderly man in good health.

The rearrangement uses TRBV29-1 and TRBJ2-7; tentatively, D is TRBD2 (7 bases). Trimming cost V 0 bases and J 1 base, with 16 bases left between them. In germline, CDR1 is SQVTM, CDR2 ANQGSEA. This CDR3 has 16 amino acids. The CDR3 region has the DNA TGCAGCGTTGAAGAACCTAGGGGGGGACCATCCTACGAGCAGTACTTC. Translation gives CSVEEPRGGPSYEQYF.

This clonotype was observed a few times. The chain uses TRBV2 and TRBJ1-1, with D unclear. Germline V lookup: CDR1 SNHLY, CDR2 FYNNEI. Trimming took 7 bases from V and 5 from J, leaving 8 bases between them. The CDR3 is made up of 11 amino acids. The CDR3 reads CASNMGTEAFF. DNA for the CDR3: TGTGCCAGCAACATGGGTACTGAAGCTTTCTTT.

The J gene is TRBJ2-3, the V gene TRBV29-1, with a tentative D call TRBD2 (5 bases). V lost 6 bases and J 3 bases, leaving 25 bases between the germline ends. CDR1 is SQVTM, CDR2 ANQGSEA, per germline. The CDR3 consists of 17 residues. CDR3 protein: CSVLIRESAERTDTQYF. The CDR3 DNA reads TGCAGCGTCCTCATACGGGAATCTGCAGAAAGGACAGATACGCAGTATTTT.

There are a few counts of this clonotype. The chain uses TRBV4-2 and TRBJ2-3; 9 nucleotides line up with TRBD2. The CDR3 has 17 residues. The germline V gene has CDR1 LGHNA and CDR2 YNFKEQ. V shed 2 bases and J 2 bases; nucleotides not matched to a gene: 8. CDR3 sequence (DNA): TGTGCCAGCAGCCAAAAGGCTAGCGGGGATGTCACAGATACGCAGTATTTT. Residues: CASSQKASGDVTDTQYF.

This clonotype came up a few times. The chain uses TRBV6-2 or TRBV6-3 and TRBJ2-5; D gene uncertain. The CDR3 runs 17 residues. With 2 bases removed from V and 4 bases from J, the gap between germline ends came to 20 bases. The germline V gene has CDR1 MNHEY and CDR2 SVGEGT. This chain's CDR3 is CASSYGGTALLLETQYF. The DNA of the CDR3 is TGTGCCAGCAGTTACGGCGGTACAGCCTTACTCTTAGAGACCCAGTACTTC.

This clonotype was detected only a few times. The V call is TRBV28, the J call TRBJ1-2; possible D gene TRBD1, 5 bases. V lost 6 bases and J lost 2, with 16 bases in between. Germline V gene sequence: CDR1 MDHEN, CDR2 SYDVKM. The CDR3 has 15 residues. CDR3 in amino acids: CASSRPGRLNYGYTF. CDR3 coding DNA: TGTGCCAGCAGCCGCCCGGGACGGCTAAACTATGGCTACACCTTC.

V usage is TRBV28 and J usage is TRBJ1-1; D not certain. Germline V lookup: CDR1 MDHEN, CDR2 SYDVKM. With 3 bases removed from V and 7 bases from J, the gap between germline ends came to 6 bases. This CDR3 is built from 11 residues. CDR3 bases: TGTGCCAGCAGTTTTCGGGTTGAAGCTTTCTTT. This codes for CASSFRVEAFF. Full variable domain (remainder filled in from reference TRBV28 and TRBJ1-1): DVKVTQSSRYLVKRTGEKVFLECVQDMDHENMFWYRQDPGLGLRLIYFSYDVKMKEKGDIPEGYSVSREKKERFSLILESASTNQTSMYLCASSFRVEAFFGQGTRLTVV.

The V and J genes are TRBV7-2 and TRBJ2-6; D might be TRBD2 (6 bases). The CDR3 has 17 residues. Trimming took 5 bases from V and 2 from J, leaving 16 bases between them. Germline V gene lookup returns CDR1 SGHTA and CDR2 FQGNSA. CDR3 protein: CASSQQTGGTGANVLTF. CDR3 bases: TGTGCCAGCAGCCAGCAGACTGGGGGGACTGGGGCCAACGTCCTGACTTTC.

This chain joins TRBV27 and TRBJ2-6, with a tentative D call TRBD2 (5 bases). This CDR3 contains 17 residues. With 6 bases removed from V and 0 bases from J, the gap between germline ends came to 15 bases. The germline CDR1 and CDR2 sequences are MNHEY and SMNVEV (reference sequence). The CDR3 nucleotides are TGTGCCAGCAGCCGAGGGTCCTTCCTCTCTGGGGCCAACGTCCTGACTTTC. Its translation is CASSRGSFLSGANVLTF.

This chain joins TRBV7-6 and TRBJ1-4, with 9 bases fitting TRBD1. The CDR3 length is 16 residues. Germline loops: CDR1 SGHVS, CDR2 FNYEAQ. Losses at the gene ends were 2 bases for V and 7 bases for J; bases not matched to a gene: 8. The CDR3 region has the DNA TGTGCCAGCAGCTTAAGGACAGGGGCTGTAGGTGAAAAACTGTTTTTT. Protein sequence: CASSLRTGAVGEKLFF.

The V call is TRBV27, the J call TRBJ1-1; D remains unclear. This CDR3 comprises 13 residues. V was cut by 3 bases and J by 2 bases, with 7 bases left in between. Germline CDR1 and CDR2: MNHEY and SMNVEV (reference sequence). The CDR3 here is CASSLAANTEAFF. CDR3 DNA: TGTGCCAGCAGTTTGGCAGCAAACACTGAAGCTTTCTTT.

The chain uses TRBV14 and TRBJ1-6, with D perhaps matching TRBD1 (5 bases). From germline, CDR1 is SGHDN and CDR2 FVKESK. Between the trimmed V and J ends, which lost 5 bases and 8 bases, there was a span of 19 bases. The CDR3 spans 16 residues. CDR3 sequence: CASSLNPGLGDSPLHF. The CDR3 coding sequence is TGTGCCAGCAGCTTAAACCCGGGACTGGGGGATTCACCCCTCCACTTT.

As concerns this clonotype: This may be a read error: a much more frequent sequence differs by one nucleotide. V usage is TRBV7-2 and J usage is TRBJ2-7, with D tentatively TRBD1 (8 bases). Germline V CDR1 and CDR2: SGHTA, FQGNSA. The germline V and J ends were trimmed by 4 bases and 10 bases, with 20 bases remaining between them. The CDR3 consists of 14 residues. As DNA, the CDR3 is TGTGCCAGCAGCTCGCAGGGGGCGGGGGAGGCCCAGTACTTC. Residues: CASSSQGAGEAQYF.

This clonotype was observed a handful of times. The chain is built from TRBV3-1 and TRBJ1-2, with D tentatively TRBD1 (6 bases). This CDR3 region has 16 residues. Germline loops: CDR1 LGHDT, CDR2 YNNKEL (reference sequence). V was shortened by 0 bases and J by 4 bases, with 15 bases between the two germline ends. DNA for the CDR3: TGTGCCAGCAGCCAAGACCGGGGGCGCCCGATCTATGGCTACACCTTC. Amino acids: CASSQDRGRPIYGYTF.

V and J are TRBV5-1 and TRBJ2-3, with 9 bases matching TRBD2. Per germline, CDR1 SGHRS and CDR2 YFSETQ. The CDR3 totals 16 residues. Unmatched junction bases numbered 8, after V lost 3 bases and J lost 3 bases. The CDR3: CASSWGAGGPTDTQYF. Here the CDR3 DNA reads TGCGCCAGCAGCTGGGGGGCGGGAGGGCCGACAGATACGCAGTATTTT.

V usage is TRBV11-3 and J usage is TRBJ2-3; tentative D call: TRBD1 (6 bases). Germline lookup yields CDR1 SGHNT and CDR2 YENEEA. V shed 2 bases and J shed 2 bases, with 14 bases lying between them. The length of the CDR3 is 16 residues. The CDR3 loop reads CASSLRVDRPTDTQYF. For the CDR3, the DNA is TGTGCCAGCAGCTTAAGGGTGGACAGACCCACAGATACGCAGTATTTT.

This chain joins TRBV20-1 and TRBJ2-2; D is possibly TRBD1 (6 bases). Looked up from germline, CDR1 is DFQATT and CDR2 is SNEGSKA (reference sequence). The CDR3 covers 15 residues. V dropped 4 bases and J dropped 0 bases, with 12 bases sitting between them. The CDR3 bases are TGCAGTGCTATAACAGGGAGAACGAACACCGGGGAGCTGTTTTTT. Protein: CSAITGRTNTGELFF.

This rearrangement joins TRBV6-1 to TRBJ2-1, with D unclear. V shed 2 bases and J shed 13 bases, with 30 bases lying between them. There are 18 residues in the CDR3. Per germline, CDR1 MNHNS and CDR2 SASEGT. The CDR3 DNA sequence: TGTGCCAGCAGTGAACTGATTGGAGCAGGATGGGGTCAGGAGACCCAGTTCTTC. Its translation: CASSELIGAGWGQETQFF.

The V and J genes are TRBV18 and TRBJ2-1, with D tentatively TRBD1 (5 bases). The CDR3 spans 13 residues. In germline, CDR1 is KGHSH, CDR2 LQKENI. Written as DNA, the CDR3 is TGTGCGGCGACCACCTCAGGGTCCAATGAGCAGTTCTTC. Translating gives CAATTSGSNEQFF.

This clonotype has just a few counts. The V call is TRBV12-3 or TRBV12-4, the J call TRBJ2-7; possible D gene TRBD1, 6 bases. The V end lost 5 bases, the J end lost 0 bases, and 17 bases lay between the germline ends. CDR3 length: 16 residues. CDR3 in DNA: TGTGCCAGCAGTACCGAAGGGGGAACCGCCTCCTACGAGCAGTACTTC. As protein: CASSTEGGTASYEQYF.